This T cell receptor (beta chain) appears in the sequencing data of a study of CD8 T cells in ankylosing spondylitis. Making the TCR beta libraries involved quantitative 5'-RACE with molecular barcodes. TCRdb redid the calling of the 5' RACE reads with MiXCR, one entry per CDR3 protein. The table has about 110,000 distinct CDR3 sequences, under 30% seen once. Germline V gene sequence: CDR1 KGHSH, CDR2 LQKENI. This CDR3 is 13 amino acids long. The germline V and J ends were trimmed by 3 bases and 7 bases, with 9 bases remaining between them. For this clonotype: Its matching antigen is unknown.

Study results and caveats: As for the disease-linked clones, they showed a CD8+ phenotype and occurred at relatively low frequencies in peripheral blood. Significant enrichment of disease-linked clones was reportedly seen in matched ankylosing spondylitis synovial fluid.

The J gene is TRBJ2-2, the V gene TRBV18; D remains ambiguous. The receptor comes from a male donor with ankylosing spondylitis. Input material: synovial fluid, either unsorted or a sorted T cell fraction (not recorded which). CDR3 bases: TGTGCCAGCTCACCGCAGGCAAACGGGGAGCTGTTTTTT. It codes for CASSPQANGELFF.